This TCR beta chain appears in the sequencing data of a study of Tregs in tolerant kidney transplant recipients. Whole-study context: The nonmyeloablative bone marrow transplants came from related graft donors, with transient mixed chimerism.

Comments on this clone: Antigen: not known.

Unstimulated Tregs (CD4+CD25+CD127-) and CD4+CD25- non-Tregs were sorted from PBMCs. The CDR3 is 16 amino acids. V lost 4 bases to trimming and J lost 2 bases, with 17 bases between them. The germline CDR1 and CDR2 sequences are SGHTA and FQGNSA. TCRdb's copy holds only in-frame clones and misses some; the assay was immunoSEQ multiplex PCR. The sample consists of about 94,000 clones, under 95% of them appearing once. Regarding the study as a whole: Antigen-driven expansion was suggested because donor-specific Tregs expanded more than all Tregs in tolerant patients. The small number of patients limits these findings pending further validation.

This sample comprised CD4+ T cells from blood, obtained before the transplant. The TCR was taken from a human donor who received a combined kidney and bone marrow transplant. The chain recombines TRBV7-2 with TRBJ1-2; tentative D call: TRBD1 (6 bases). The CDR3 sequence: CASSWIGQITNYGYTF. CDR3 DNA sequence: TGTGCCAGCAGCTGGATCGGACAGATTACCAACTATGGCTACACCTTC.